The 3 T cell receptor beta chains given below trace back to one sample, sequenced in a study of CD8 T cells in ankylosing spondylitis. A single record per CDR3 protein comes from TCRdb applying MiXCR to the 5' RACE reads. The data hold about 140,000 distinct CDR3 sequences, with roughly 8.8% observed a single time. The sample consisted of synovial fluid, either unsorted or a sorted T cell fraction (not recorded which). Receptors originate from a male donor with ankylosing spondylitis.

This clonotype was seen many times. V usage is TRBV29-1 and J usage is TRBJ2-1; D is perhaps TRBD1 (6 bases). V gave up 4 bases and J gave up 6 bases, with 19 bases separating them. The germline V gene has CDR1 SQVTM and CDR2 ANQGSEA. The CDR3 extends over 15 amino acids. CDR3 loop: CSVVDRQGMGNEQFF. In nucleotides, the CDR3 is TGCAGCGTTGTCGATCGGCAGGGGATGGGCAATGAGCAGTTCTTC.

This clonotype was detected many times. This chain connects TRBV10-3 to TRBJ2-3; the match to TRBD2 covers 7 bases. From germline, CDR1 is ENHRY and CDR2 SYGVKD. This CDR3 region has 15 residues. Trimming at V came to 7 bases and at J to 2 bases, leaving 9 bases not matched to a gene. CDR3 sequence: CAIKSERGFTDTQYF. The CDR3 nucleotides are TGTGCCATCAAGAGCGAGCGGGGATTCACAGATACGCAGTATTTT.

This clonotype was found many times. V usage is TRBV11-1 and J usage is TRBJ1-6; D ambiguous. V lost 5 bases and J 9 bases, leaving 14 bases between the germline ends. The length of the CDR3 is 14 residues. The germline V gene encodes CDR1 SGHAT and CDR2 FQDESV (reference sequence). The CDR3 here is CASSLGPGGSPLHF. The CDR3 bases are TGTGCCAGCAGCCTTGGACCCGGAGGTTCACCCCTCCACTTT.